This T cell receptor beta chain is drawn from a study of T cells in Graves' hyperthyroidism and ophthalmopathy. RNA transcripts were the template for amplifying TCR beta CDR3 regions. The HTBI primer set served for first-round RT-PCR of the TCR CDR3. Each CDR3 protein is one row after TCRdb ran MiXCR on the multiplex PCR reads. Seen here are about 600,000 distinct CDR3 sequences, over 12% observed once, and the top ten hold approximately 6.4%. V was cut by 4 bases and J by 6 bases, with 9 bases left in between. The CDR3 spans 12 residues. In germline, CDR1 is GTSNPN, CDR2 SVGIG (reference sequence). This clonotype was counted at least ten times. The antigen is undetermined. Points from the study as a whole: Most clonotypes expanded in the thyroid (above 0.001) were also present in blood.

Sequencing used blood. The sequence derives from a woman aged 18-29 years with Graves' ophthalmopathy. This sequence joins TRBV30 and TRBJ2-2; D is unresolved. CDR3 protein: CAWKASAGELFF. The CDR3 bases are TGTGCCTGGAAGGCATCCGCCGGGGAGCTGTTTTTT.